A selection of T cell receptor beta chains follows, all from one sample in a study of blood T cell repertoires in COVID-19. Measured with immunoSEQ multiplex PCR; TCRdb has only the in-frame clones, and not every one. The sample has over 60,000 clones; 75% to 90% are singletons. Sequences were obtained from peripheral blood. The receptors originated from a man aged 80 or over with acute or convalescent COVID-19. CDR3s include the opening cysteine and the closing phenylalanine or tryptophan. A D gene is named only where the DNA matches it firmly. Part of the rows lack a size; the others show once, few, many or a class for expanded clones.

D	size	V	J	DNA	CDR3
NA	NA	TRBV2	TRBJ2-1	TGTGCCAGCAGTGAAGACGGGGTCGGGCACGATGAGCAGTTCTTC	CASSEDGVGHDEQFF
NA	NA	TRBV19	TRBJ1-1	TGTGCCAGTAGCACAGTTAGGGGCACTGAAGCTTTCTTT	CASSTVRGTEAFF
TRBD1	NA	TRBV7-3	TRBJ2-1	TGTGCCAGCAGCTTAACAGGGGGCCTGGGTGAGCAGTTCTTC	CASSLTGGLGEQFF
TRBD1	NA	TRBV4-1	TRBJ1-1	TGCGCCAGCAGCCCCCTACAGGGGGACTCCACTGAAGCTTTCTTT	CASSPLQGDSTEAFF
NA	few	TRBV27	TRBJ1-1	TGTGCCAGCAGTTTAGGGAGGGGCACTGAAGCTTTCTTT	CASSLGRGTEAFF
TRBD1	NA	TRBV2	TRBJ1-6	TGTGCCAGCAGTGGACAGGGTGGGTCCTATAATTCACCCCTCCACTTT	CASSGQGGSYNSPLHF
NA	NA	TRBV2	TRBJ2-1	TGTGCCAGCAGTGAAGTAGACCTCCGGAGGAATGAGCAGTTCTTC	CASSEVDLRRNEQFF
TRBD1	NA	TRBV19	TRBJ1-5	TGTGCCAGTAGTTCCCAACCCGGGACAGGGAGCAATCAGCCCCAGCATTTT	CASSSQPGTGSNQPQHF
NA	NA	TRBV5-6	TRBJ2-2	TGTGCCAGCAGCACGTTGACAGGAGACACCGGGGAGCTGTTTTTT	CASSTLTGDTGELFF
NA	NA	TRBV12-2	TRBJ2-5	TGTGCAAGTCGCTTGCTGCGCGTGCTGGGGAGCGGAGACAAAGAGACCCAGTACTTC	CASRLLRVLGSGDKETQYF
TRBD1	NA	TRBV2	TRBJ1-1	TGTGCCAGCACCTTGGGACAGGGGGTAGCTTTCTTT	CASTLGQGVAFF
NA	NA	TRBV6-5	TRBJ1-5	TGTGCCAGCTCTACCTTATTGTGGAGTCAGCCCCAGCATTTT	CASSTLLWSQPQHF
TRBD1	once	TRBV6-4	TRBJ2-3	TGTGCCAGCAGTGAATCCGGACAGGGGGTGGGCACAGATACGCAGTATTTT	CASSESGQGVGTDTQYF
TRBD2	NA	TRBV11-3	TRBJ2-3	TGTGCCAGCAGCTTAGATAGCGGGGCAGATACGCAGTATTTT	CASSLDSGADTQYF
TRBD1	NA	TRBV5-5	TRBJ1-5	TGTGCCAGCAGCCTAGCGACAGGGAATAGCAATCAGCCCCAGCATTTT	CASSLATGNSNQPQHF
TRBD1	NA	TRBV2	TRBJ1-1	TGTGCCAGCACCGAGACAGGGCTAGAGAACACTGAAGCTTTCTTT	CASTETGLENTEAFF
TRBD1	few	TRBV2	TRBJ1-6	TGTGCCAGCATAAGGCAGGGGGCCGGAGGTTCACCCCTCCACTTT	CASIRQGAGGSPLHF
TRBD1	NA	TRBV10-3	TRBJ2-7	TGTGCCATCAGTGACCCGGGACAGGGTATGATCGAGCAGTACTTC	CAISDPGQGMIEQYF
NA	NA	TRBV27	TRBJ1-1	TGTGCCAGCAGTTTAGGAGGGACGAACACTGAAGCTTTCTTT	CASSLGGTNTEAFF
NA	NA	TRBV10-1	TRBJ2-3	TGCGCCAGAATACCTGAGGGGAGGATTAGCACAGATACGCAGTATTTT	CARIPEGRISTDTQYF
TRBD1	NA	TRBV19	TRBJ2-2	TGTGCCAGTAGTATTAGTCAGGGGGCGATCGGGGAGCTGTTTTTT	CASSISQGAIGELFF
TRBD2	NA	TRBV5-4	TRBJ2-7	TGTGCCAGCAGCTTACGGGGGGGCCTTAGCTCCTACGAGCAGTACTTC	CASSLRGGLSSYEQYF
TRBD1	NA	TRBV19	TRBJ1-1	TGTGCCAGTAGTCAGCGGACAGGGGGCTTTACTGAAGCTTTCTTT	CASSQRTGGFTEAFF
TRBD2	once	TRBV5-1	TRBJ2-1	TGCGCCAGCAGCTTGCAGTTAGCGGGGTACAATGAGCAGTTCTTC	CASSLQLAGYNEQFF
NA	NA	TRBV24-1	TRBJ2-1	TGTGCCACCAGTGACAACCCGGGACATCCTAATGAGCAGTTCTTC	CATSDNPGHPNEQFF
TRBD2	NA	TRBV19	TRBJ2-5	TGTGCCAGTAGTAGACTAGCAGAAGAGACCCAGTACTTC	CASSRLAEETQYF
NA	NA	TRBV6-5	TRBJ1-1	TGTGCCAGCAAGGAGGAAACTGAAGCTTTCTTT	CASKEETEAFF
NA	NA	TRBV6-2/TRBV6-3	TRBJ1-1	TGTGCCAGCAGTTACGGTGTCAGAAATATGAACACTGAAGCTTTCTTT	CASSYGVRNMNTEAFF
NA	NA	TRBV18	TRBJ1-2	TGTGCCAGCTCTCTCACCCGGGAGCTCTATGGCTACACCTTC	CASSLTRELYGYTF
NA	NA	TRBV28	TRBJ1-6	TGTGCCAGCAGCCGAGACATAAATAATTCACCCCTCCACTTT	CASSRDINNSPLHF
TRBD1	NA	TRBV5-4	TRBJ1-6	TGTGCCAGCAGCTTGGATGAGACAGGGTATTCACCCCTCCACTTT	CASSLDETGYSPLHF
NA	NA	TRBV24-1	TRBJ2-6	TGTGCCACAGCTGGGAGGGGGGGCTCTGGGGCCAACGTCCTGACTTTC	CATAGRGGSGANVLTF
TRBD1	NA	TRBV28	TRBJ1-5	TGTGCCAGCAGGTTTACAGGGGATAATCAACCCCAGCATTTT	CASRFTGDNQPQHF
NA	NA	TRBV24-1	TRBJ1-1	TGTGCCACCAGTGATTTATCGGGGGCTGAAGCTTTCTTT	CATSDLSGAEAFF
NA	NA	TRBV2	TRBJ1-1	TGTGCCAGCAAGGAGGGACGGAGGAACACTGAAGCTTTCTTT	CASKEGRRNTEAFF
NA	NA	TRBV5-6	TRBJ2-3	TGTGCCAGCAGCTGGGGGGATTTAGGAGGAGATACGCAGTATTTT	CASSWGDLGGDTQYF
TRBD1	NA	TRBV5-1	TRBJ1-3	TGCGCCAGCAGCTCGACAGGGTCAGGAAACACCATATATTTT	CASSSTGSGNTIYF
TRBD1	NA	TRBV19	TRBJ1-5	TGTGCAACGGCAGGGACAGGGGGATTCAATCAGCCCCAGCATTTT	CATAGTGGFNQPQHF
NA	NA	TRBV19	TRBJ2-3	TGTGCCAGTACAGGGCGTCCTAGCACAGATACGCAGTATTTT	CASTGRPSTDTQYF
NA	NA	TRBV19	TRBJ1-5	TGTGCCAGCAAATCAGGGAATCAGCCCCAGCATTTT	CASKSGNQPQHF
TRBD1	NA	TRBV14	TRBJ1-2	TGTGCCAGCAGCCAAGATTCAGGGGGATTAGGAGGCTACACCTTC	CASSQDSGGLGGYTF
NA	NA	TRBV19	TRBJ1-1	TGTGCCAGTAGTAGTTGGGAGCGAGCAAACACTGAAGCTTTCTTT	CASSSWERANTEAFF